The 10 T cell receptor beta chains below all came from one sample that was sequenced in a study of T-cell memory formation after mild COVID-19. TCRdb used MiXCR to reprocess the 5' RACE reads, holding one entry per CDR3 protein. The sample includes under 600,000 distinct CDR3 sequences, less than 25% of them seen just once. Sequenced input: PBMCs or a T cell subset sorted from them (not recorded which). The receptors were gathered from an adult woman who had mild COVID-19 (a few samples of this study predate the infection). Cell type and time point are not known.

The V call is TRBV4-3, the J call TRBJ2-1, with D possibly matching TRBD2 (6 bases). CDR3 length: 12 residues. The V gene's germline CDR1 is LGHNA and CDR2 YSLEER. V lost 3 bases and J lost 11, with 11 bases in between. CDR3 in DNA: TGCGCCAGCAGCCACATTGGGGGGAAGCAGTTCTTC. It yields the protein CASSHIGGKQFF.

This clonotype was seen at least ten times. The chain joins TRBV13 to TRBJ2-1, with 13 bases matching TRBD2. With 5 bases clipped from V and 6 bases from J, the junction kept 4 bases outside the gene matches. The CDR3 is 15 residues long. CDR1 and CDR2 from the germline V gene are PRHDT and FYEKMQ (reference sequence). CDR3 sequence reads: CASSQGLAGINEQFF. The CDR3 DNA reads TGTGCCAGCAGCCAGGGACTAGCGGGAATCAATGAGCAGTTCTTC.

This chain links TRBV28 with TRBJ1-3, with D unclear. Between the trimmed V and J ends, which lost 5 bases and 1 base, there was a span of 15 bases. CDR3 length: 16 residues. The germline gives CDR1 MDHEN, CDR2 SYDVKM. In DNA, the CDR3 is TGTGCCAGCAGTCTATATGGACTATCGTCTGGAAACACCATATATTTT. As protein: CASSLYGLSSGNTIYF.

This clonotype was counted only a few times. The rearrangement joins TRBV29-1 to TRBJ2-7; 8 nucleotides agree with TRBD1. The CDR3 has 13 residues. The ends lost 6 bases at V and 6 bases at J; junction bases unmatched: 10. Germline V CDR1 and CDR2: SQVTM, ANQGSEA. The CDR3 region has the DNA TGCAGCGTCCTCCTACAGGGGGGAGGCGAGCAGTACTTC. Amino acid sequence: CSVLLQGGGEQYF.

The chain carries TRBV12-3 or TRBV12-4 and TRBJ2-3, with TRBD2 matching over 12 bases. The CDR3 spans 16 residues. Unmatched junction bases numbered 5, after V lost 6 bases and J lost 1 base. In DNA form, the CDR3 reads TGTGCCAGCAGGATTCGACTAGCGGGGGGCACAGATACGCAGTATTTT. Its protein product is CASRIRLAGGTDTQYF.

The chain recombines TRBV30 with TRBJ2-1; TRBD1 matches 7 bases. V lost 1 base and J lost 2; bases outside the gene matches: 8. This CDR3 is built from 16 residues. Germline CDR1 reads GTSNPN; CDR2 reads SVGIG (reference sequence). CDR3 loop: CAWSAKWDSTYNEQFF. The CDR3 DNA reads TGTGCCTGGAGTGCCAAATGGGACAGTACCTACAATGAGCAGTTCTTC.

The chain couples TRBV20-1 to TRBJ2-3; D perhaps matches TRBD2 (6 bases). V was clipped by 0 bases and J by 0 bases, with 13 bases between them. The CDR3 is 16 amino acids. Germline-derived CDR1 and CDR2 are DFQATT and SNEGSKA (reference sequence). CDR3 region: CSARDQALASTDTQYF. The CDR3 DNA sequence: TGCAGTGCTAGAGATCAGGCACTAGCTAGCACAGATACGCAGTATTTT.

There are a few counts of this clonotype. V and J are TRBV2 and TRBJ2-3; D uncertain. Germline assignment: CDR1 SNHLY and CDR2 FYNNEI. Deletions cut 6 bases from V and 3 bases from J, with 10 bases between. The CDR3 loop spans 13 amino acids. The chain's CDR3 is CASSSLGTDTQYF. CDR3 coding DNA: TGTGCCAGCAGCTCCTTGGGAACAGATACGCAGTATTTT.

This clonotype has just a few counts. The CDR3 sequence is CASSWKGDTEAFF. DNA for the CDR3: TGTGCCAGCAGTTGGAAGGGTGACACTGAAGCTTTCTTT. This sequence joins TRBV12-3 or TRBV12-4 and TRBJ1-1; D remains ambiguous. The CDR3 is made up of 13 amino acids. Between the trimmed V and J ends, which lost 4 bases and 3 bases, there was a span of 9 bases.

The rearrangement joins TRBV4-2 to TRBJ1-5, with 8 nucleotides matching TRBD1. Germline lookup yields CDR1 LGHNA and CDR2 YNFKEQ. V was clipped by 0 bases and J by 6 bases; unmatched bases: 4. CDR3 length: 15 residues. In DNA, the CDR3 is TGTGCCAGCAGCCAAGAGGCGACAGGGGTTCAGCCCCAGCATTTT. Protein: CASSQEATGVQPQHF.